The 17 T cell receptor beta chains below come from one sample, sequenced in a study of T cells in Graves' hyperthyroidism and ophthalmopathy. It was RNA transcripts that yielded the amplified TCR beta CDR3 regions. First-round RT-PCR targeting the TCR CDR3 was performed with the HTBI primer set. TCRdb re-analysed the multiplex PCR reads in MiXCR, keeping a single row per CDR3 protein. The table lists more than 500,000 distinct CDR3 sequences, 40% to 50% of them singletons, with 44% in the top ten. Sequencing was done on a sample of peripheral blood or thyroid tissue (not recorded which). These receptor sequences come from an adult woman with Graves' disease, either hyperthyroidism or ophthalmopathy (not recorded which).

This clonotype was seen more than once but under ten times. The chain carries TRBV20-1 and TRBJ1-1, with 7 nucleotides matching TRBD1. The CDR3 has 13 residues. Germline loops: CDR1 DFQATT, CDR2 SNEGSKA (reference sequence). V was pared by 6 bases and J by 0 bases, with 4 bases of the junction left unmatched. The CDR3 sequence is CSAKTGMNTEAFF. Written as DNA, the CDR3 is TGCAGTGCAAAGACAGGGATGAACACTGAAGCTTTCTTT.

Of note for this clonotype: The junction does not match germline at one end; this may be a read error. V and J are TRBV11-2 and TRBJ1-4, with a possible D match to TRBD1 (6 bases). Germline V CDR1 and CDR2: SGHAT, FQNNGV. The CDR3 consists of 11 residues. CDR3: CAGSSGRGLFF. CDR3 nucleotide sequence: TGTGCCGGCAGCTCGGGCAGGGGACTGTTTTTT.

The chain is built from TRBV19 and TRBJ1-5; 10 bases align to TRBD1. Germline lookup yields CDR1 LNHDA and CDR2 SQIVND (reference sequence). The CDR3 totals 16 residues. V trimming: 7 bases; J trimming: 0 bases; junction bases outside the gene matches: 6. CDR3 region: CASTGTGANSNQPQHF. The CDR3 nucleotides are TGTGCCAGTACCGGGACAGGGGCCAATAGCAATCAGCCCCAGCATTTT.

The CDR3 loop is CASGTYYEQYF. The CDR3 DNA reads TGTGCTAGCGGAACGTACTACGAGCAGTACTTC. V usage is TRBV7-2 and J usage is TRBJ2-7; perhaps TRBD2 as D (6 bases). The CDR3 loop spans 11 amino acids. The germline CDR1 and CDR2 sequences are SGHTA and FQGNSA.

This clonotype showed up many times. This chain uses TRBV20-1 with TRBJ1-5, with TRBD1 matching over 7 bases. Per the germline V gene, CDR1 is DFQATT and CDR2 is SNEGSKA (reference sequence). The V and J ends lost 4 bases and 2 bases, in that order; junction bases with no gene match: 11. This CDR3 has 16 amino acids. The CDR3 reads CSATRQGTRGNQPQHF. Here the CDR3 DNA reads TGCAGTGCTACCCGACAGGGTACCAGGGGCAATCAGCCCCAGCATTTT.

The V call is TRBV6-1, the J call TRBJ1-3, with unresolved D. Per the germline V gene, CDR1 is MNHNS and CDR2 is SASEGT. The germline V and J ends were trimmed by 7 bases and 7 bases, with 14 bases remaining between them. The CDR3 contains 13 residues. The CDR3: CASTLGRMNTIYF. CDR3 nucleotides: TGTGCCAGCACCTTAGGGCGGATGAACACCATATATTTT.

This clonotype was counted at least ten times. The chain couples TRBV5-1 to TRBJ2-7; 10 nucleotides line up with TRBD2. The CDR3 is made up of 16 amino acids. Per the germline V gene, CDR1 is SGHRS and CDR2 is YFSETQ. With V trimmed by 4 bases and J by 2 bases, 9 bases remained unmatched. CDR3 DNA: TGCGCCAGCAGCGCGATACCTAGCGGGAGTGCCTACGAGCAGTACTTC. It is translated as CASSAIPSGSAYEQYF.

Of note for this clonotype: At one of its ends the junction is not consistent with the germline gene, which may arise from a read error. The chain joins TRBV10-2 to TRBJ1-5, with TRBD1 matching over 7 bases. Germline CDR1 reads WSHSY; CDR2 reads SAAADI. The CDR3 consists of 16 residues. In DNA form, the CDR3 reads TGTGCCAGCAGCTCTCGACCGGGACAGCCAAATCAGCCCCAGCATTTT. This encodes CASSSRPGQPNQPQHF.

In regard to this clonotype: Since a much larger clone is just one base distant, this may be a read error. This sequence joins TRBV5-1 and TRBJ1-4; D is possibly TRBD1 (5 bases). V was cut by 3 bases and J by 6 bases, with 12 bases left in between. The CDR3 is made up of 14 amino acids. Germline V gene sequence: CDR1 SGHRS, CDR2 YFSETQ. CDR3 bases: TGCGCCAGCAGCTCGGGACGGGGTGATGAAAAACTGTTTTTT. Amino acid sequence: CASSSGRGDEKLFF.

This clonotype was counted ten times or more. The rearrangement uses TRBV20-1 and TRBJ1-2, with TRBD1 as a possible D gene (6 bases). This CDR3 has 17 residues. Trimming pared 2 bases from V and 3 bases from J, leaving 22 bases between. The germline CDR1 and CDR2 sequences are DFQATT and SNEGSKA (reference sequence). Here the CDR3 reads CSARPRSGAGPYYGYTF. CDR3 nucleotides: TGCAGTGCTAGACCTAGATCGGGGGCAGGGCCGTACTATGGCTACACCTTC.

The chain couples TRBV20-1 to TRBJ2-7; tentative D call: TRBD2 (6 bases). Trimming left V 5 bases short and J 2 bases short, with 10 bases between. The CDR3 runs 12 residues. Germline CDR1 reads DFQATT; CDR2 reads SNEGSKA (reference sequence). Here the CDR3 reads CSAVAGTYEQYF. CDR3 sequence (DNA): TGCAGTGCTGTTGCGGGAACCTACGAGCAGTACTTC.

The genes are TRBV29-1 and TRBJ2-7, with TRBD1 matching 9 bases. CDR1 and CDR2 from the germline V gene are SQVTM and ANQGSEA. V dropped 1 base and J dropped 4; count of bases not matched to a gene: 5. The CDR3 consists of 14 residues. The CDR3 nucleotides are TGCAGCGTTGAAGTACCGGGACAGGGATACGAGCAGTACTTC. Its translation: CSVEVPGQGYEQYF.

This CDR3 is CSARTGGFDQPQYF. The CDR3 nucleotides read TGCAGTGCTAGGACAGGGGGCTTTGATCAGCCCCAGTACTTC. The chain has TRBV20-1 and TRBJ2-5; TRBD1 aligns across 10 bases. The CDR3 totals 14 residues. V trimming: 3 bases; J trimming: 9 bases; junction bases outside the gene matches: 10. Per germline, CDR1 DFQATT and CDR2 SNEGSKA (reference sequence).

This sequence joins TRBV29-1 and TRBJ1-1; 8 positions agree with TRBD1. CDR1 and CDR2 from the germline V gene are SQVTM and ANQGSEA. Trimming cost V 6 bases and J 0 bases; bases outside gene matches: 6. CDR3 length: 14 amino acids. CDR3 residues: CSVETGVMNTEAFF. The CDR3 nucleotides are TGCAGCGTCGAGACAGGGGTCATGAACACTGAAGCTTTCTTT. Full variable domain (rest looked up from reference TRBV29-1 and TRBJ1-1): SAVISQKPSRDICQRGTSLTIQCQVDSQVTMMFWYRQQPGQSLTLIATANQGSEATYESGFVIDKFPISRPNLTFSTLTVSNMSPEDSSIYLCSVETGVMNTEAFFGQGTRLTVV.

The chain has TRBV20-1 and TRBJ2-7; maybe TRBD1 (6 bases). This CDR3 contains 11 residues. Germline V gene lookup returns CDR1 DFQATT and CDR2 SNEGSKA (reference sequence). V was shortened by 3 bases and J by 6 bases, with 9 bases between the two germline ends. CDR3 sequence: CSASIQGEQYF. The CDR3, as DNA: TGCAGTGCTAGCATACAGGGCGAGCAGTACTTC.

The genes are TRBV11-2 and TRBJ1-5; 7 nucleotides agree with TRBD1. This CDR3 is built from 14 residues. J was trimmed by 8 bases and V by 4 bases; bases with no gene match: 8. Germline CDR1 SGHAT, CDR2 FQNNGV. CDR3 nucleotide sequence: TGTGCCAGCAGCTCCAGACAGGGCGCGAAGCCCCAGCATTTT. Encoded protein: CASSSRQGAKPQHF.

V usage is TRBV20-1 and J usage is TRBJ1-5; D remains unclear. The CDR3 spans 9 residues. From germline, CDR1 is DFQATT and CDR2 SNEGSKA (reference sequence). V shed 0 bases and J shed 10 bases, with 1 base lying between them. CDR3 region: CSARDPQHF. In DNA form, the CDR3 reads TGCAGTGCTAGAGATCCCCAGCATTTT.